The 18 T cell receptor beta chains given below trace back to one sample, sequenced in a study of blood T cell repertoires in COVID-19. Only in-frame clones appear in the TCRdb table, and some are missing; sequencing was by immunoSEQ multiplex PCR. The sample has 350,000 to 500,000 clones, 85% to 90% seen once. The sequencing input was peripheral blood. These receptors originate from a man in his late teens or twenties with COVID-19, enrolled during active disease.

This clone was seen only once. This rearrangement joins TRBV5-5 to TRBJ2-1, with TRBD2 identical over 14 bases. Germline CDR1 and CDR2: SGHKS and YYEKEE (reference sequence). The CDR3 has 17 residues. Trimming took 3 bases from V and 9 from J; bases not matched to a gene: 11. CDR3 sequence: CASSYRTGTSGGGEQFF. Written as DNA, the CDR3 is TGTGCCAGCAGCTACCGGACCGGGACTAGCGGGGGAGGTGAGCAGTTCTTC.

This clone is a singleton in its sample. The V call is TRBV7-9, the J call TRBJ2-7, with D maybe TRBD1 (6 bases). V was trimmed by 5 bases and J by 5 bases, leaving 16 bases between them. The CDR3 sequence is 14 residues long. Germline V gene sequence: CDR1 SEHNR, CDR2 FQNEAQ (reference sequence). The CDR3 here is CASSPTTGFDEQYF. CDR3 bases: TGTGCCAGCAGCCCTACTACAGGGTTTGACGAGCAGTACTTC.

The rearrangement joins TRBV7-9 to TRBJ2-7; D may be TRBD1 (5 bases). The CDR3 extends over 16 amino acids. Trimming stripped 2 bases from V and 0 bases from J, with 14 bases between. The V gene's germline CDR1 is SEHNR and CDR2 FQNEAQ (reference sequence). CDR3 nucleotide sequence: TGTGCCAGCAGCTTACCCGAGACAGTCAACTCCTACGAGCAGTACTTC. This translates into CASSLPETVNSYEQYF.

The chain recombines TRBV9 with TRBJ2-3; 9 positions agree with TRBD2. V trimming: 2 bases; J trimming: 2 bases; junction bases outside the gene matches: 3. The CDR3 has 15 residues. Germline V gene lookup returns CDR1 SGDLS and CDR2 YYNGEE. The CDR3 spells CASSVRGGTTDTQYF. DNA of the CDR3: TGTGCCAGCAGCGTGCGGGGGGGTACCACAGATACGCAGTATTTT.

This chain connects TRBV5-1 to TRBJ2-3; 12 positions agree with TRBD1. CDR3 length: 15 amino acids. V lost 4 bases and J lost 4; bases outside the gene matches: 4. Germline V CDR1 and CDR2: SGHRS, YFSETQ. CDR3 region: CASSAGTGGPDTQYF. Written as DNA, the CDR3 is TGCGCCAGCAGCGCCGGGACAGGGGGCCCAGATACGCAGTATTTT.

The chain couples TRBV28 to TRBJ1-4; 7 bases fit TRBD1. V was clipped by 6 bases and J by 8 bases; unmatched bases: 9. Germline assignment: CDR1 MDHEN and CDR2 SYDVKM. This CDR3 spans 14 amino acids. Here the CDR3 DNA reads TGTGCCAGCAGCCGTAGACAGGGTAGGGAAAAACTGTTTTTT. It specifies CASSRRQGREKLFF.

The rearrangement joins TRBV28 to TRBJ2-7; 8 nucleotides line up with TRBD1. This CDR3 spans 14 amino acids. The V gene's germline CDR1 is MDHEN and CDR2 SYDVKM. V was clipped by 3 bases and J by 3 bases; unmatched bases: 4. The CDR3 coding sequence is TGTGCCAGCAGTTTTCAACAGGGGGTCTACGAGCAGTACTTC. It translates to CASSFQQGVYEQYF.

CDR3 coding DNA: TGTGCCAGCAGCGGAGAGGTGCTGGAGACCCAGTACTTC. Amino acids: CASSGEVLETQYF. The chain carries TRBV14 and TRBJ2-5; no firm D call. Trimming shortened V by 5 bases and J by 5 bases, and 12 bases separated the two germline ends. The CDR3 contains 13 residues. From germline, CDR1 is SGHDN and CDR2 FVKESK.

Here the CDR3 DNA reads TGTGCCAGCAGCTTGGGACTAGCGGGAGTAACAGATACGCAGTATTTT. Its translation: CASSLGLAGVTDTQYF. This chain links TRBV7-3 with TRBJ2-3; 14 bases agree with TRBD2. The CDR3 sequence is 16 residues long. The V and J ends lost 3 bases and 3 bases, in that order; junction bases with no gene match: 2. The germline V gene has CDR1 SGHTA and CDR2 FQGTGA. Combining the CDR3 with reference TRBV7-3 and TRBJ2-3 gives the whole variable domain GAGVSQTPSNKVTEKGKYVELRCDPISGHTALYWYRQSLGQGPEFLIYFQGTGAADDSGLPNDRFFAVRPEGSVSTLKIQRTERGDSAVYLCASSLGLAGVTDTQYFGPGTRLTVL.

DNA of the CDR3: TGTGCCAGCAGCTTAGATTTTCGGACTACACCCAATGAGCAGTTCTTC. It translates to CASSLDFRTTPNEQFF. The chain has TRBV11-3 and TRBJ2-1; TRBD2 is a possible D gene (6 bases). The CDR3 loop spans 16 amino acids. V gave up 0 bases and J gave up 6 bases, with 15 bases separating them. CDR1 and CDR2 from the germline V gene are SGHNT and YENEEA.

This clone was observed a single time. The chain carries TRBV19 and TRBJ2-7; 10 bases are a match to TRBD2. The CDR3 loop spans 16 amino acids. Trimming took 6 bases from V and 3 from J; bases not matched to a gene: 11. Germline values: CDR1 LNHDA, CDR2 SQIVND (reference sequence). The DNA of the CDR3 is TGTGCCAGTAGGAGCTCGCCTAGCGGGGGTTTCTACGAGCAGTACTTC. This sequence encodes CASRSSPSGGFYEQYF.

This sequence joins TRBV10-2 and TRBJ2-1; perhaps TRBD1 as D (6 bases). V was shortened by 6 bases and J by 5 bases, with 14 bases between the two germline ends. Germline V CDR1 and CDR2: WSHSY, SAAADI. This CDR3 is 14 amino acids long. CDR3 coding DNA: TGCGCCAGCAGAACCGGGACAACCAACAATGAGCAGTTCTTC. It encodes CASRTGTTNNEQFF.

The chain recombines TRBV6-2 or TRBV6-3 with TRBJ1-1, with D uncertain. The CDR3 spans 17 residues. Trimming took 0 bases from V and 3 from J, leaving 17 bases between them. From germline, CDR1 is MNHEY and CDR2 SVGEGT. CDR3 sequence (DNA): TGTGCCAGCAGTTACTCTAGAATGGGAGGTTGGGACACTGAAGCTTTCTTT. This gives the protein CASSYSRMGGWDTEAFF.

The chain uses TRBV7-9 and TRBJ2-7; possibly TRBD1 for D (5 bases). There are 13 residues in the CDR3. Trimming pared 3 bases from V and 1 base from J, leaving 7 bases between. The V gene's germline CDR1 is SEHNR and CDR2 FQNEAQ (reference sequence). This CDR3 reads CASSFQGSYEQYF. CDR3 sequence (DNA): TGTGCCAGCAGCTTTCAGGGATCCTACGAGCAGTACTTC.

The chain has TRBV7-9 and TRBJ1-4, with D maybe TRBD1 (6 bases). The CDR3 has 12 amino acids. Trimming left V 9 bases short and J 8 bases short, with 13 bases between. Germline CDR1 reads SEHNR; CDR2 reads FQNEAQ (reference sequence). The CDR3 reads CASCGGREKLFF. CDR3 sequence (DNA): TGTGCCAGTTGCGGGGGGCGAGAAAAACTGTTTTTT.

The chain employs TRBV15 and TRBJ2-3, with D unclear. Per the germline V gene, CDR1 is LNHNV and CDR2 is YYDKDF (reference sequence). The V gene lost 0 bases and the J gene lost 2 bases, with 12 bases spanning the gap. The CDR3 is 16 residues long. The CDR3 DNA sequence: TGTGCCACCAGCAGAGATTTTGGAGCGATCACAGATACGCAGTATTTT. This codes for CATSRDFGAITDTQYF.

CDR3 in amino acids: CASSPWDKLYNEQFF. The CDR3 region has the DNA TGTGCCAGCTCACCATGGGACAAACTTTACAATGAGCAGTTCTTC. The genes are TRBV18 and TRBJ2-1; the D gene is possibly TRBD1 (6 bases). This CDR3 is 15 amino acids long. Trimming cost V 2 bases and J 4 bases, with 12 bases left between them. In germline, CDR1 is KGHSH, CDR2 LQKENI.

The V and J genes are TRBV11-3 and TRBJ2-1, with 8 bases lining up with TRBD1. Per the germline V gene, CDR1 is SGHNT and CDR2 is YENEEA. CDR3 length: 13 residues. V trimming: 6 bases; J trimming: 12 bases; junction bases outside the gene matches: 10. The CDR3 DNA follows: TGTGCCAGCAGTCTACTTACAGGGGGTCGGCAGTTCTTC. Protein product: CASSLLTGGRQFF.